This TCR beta chain was sequenced for a study of T cells after posttransplantation cyclophosphamide. This clone is medium-sized. What it binds is not known. Cyclophosphamide on days +3 and +4 followed busulfan-fludarabine conditioning and a marrow graft. The method was immunoSEQ multiplex PCR; TCRdb's version includes in-frame clones alone and lacks a portion of them. Here the sample spans 12,000 or so clones, 2% to 2.5% being singletons. CDR1 and CDR2 from the germline V gene are MNHEY and SVGAGI. The CDR3 is 15 residues long. V shed 2 bases, J shed 2 bases, and the junction held 4 bases outside the gene matches. Findings and caveats of the study: Donor-recipient repertoire similarity was low at 1-2 months, rising over year one.

This clonotype was obtained from a male patient younger than 45 who received an allogeneic stem cell transplant from a related donor, was CMV-positive, and had no GVHD. The T cells may partly be graft donor cells. This specimen consisted of PBMCs, obtained after allogeneic stem cell transplant with posttransplant cyclophosphamide. The chain has TRBV6-5 and TRBJ2-3; TRBD1 agrees at 7 bases. The CDR3 reads CASSYRDRHTDTQYF. The CDR3, as DNA: TGTGCCAGCAGTTACCGGGACAGACACACAGATACGCAGTATTTT.